This T cell receptor beta chain emerged from a study of response to subunit inactivated influenza vaccine. Study-level results: Each seasonal influenza vaccination recruits few new T cells, the authors suggested.

Via MiXCR, TCRdb re-called the RT-PCR reads, giving one row per CDR3 protein. The repertoire consists of 650,000 to 850,000 distinct CDR3 sequences, with around 13% occurring once and the leading ten covering 6.5% to 8.5%. Trimming left V 10 bases short and J 7 bases short, with 16 bases between. There are 13 residues in the CDR3. This clonotype appeared a few times. Its antigen is not known. The chain uses TRBV12-3 or TRBV12-4 and TRBJ1-4; possible D gene TRBD1, 5 bases. Sequencing used PBMCs from blood, obtained 14 to 15 days before vaccination. The source is a man aged 50-59 years who received an inactivated influenza vaccine. CDR3 loop: CATSGTWGEKLFF. The CDR3 region has the DNA TGTGCCACGTCCGGGACGTGGGGTGAAAAACTGTTTTTT.